This T cell receptor beta chain derives from a study of blood T cell repertoires in COVID-19. Study-level background: The cDNA or gDNA used as material had been derived from T cells, B-cell-depleted T cells, or PBMCs.

Of note for this clone: One junction end does not reproduce the germline sequence, and a read error may be involved.

Sequencing was performed with immunoSEQ multiplex PCR; in TCRdb, only in-frame clones are kept and a portion is missing. The profile shows approximately 500,000 clones, around 90% of them singletons. The CDR3 length is 18 residues. CDR1 is LGHDT, CDR2 YNNKEL, per germline (reference sequence). The specimen sequenced was peripheral blood. The TCR was taken from a woman aged 50 to 65 with COVID-19, enrolled during active disease. V usage is TRBV3-1 (or the pseudogene TRBV3-2) and J usage is TRBJ1-1; no reliable D call. The DNA of the CDR3 is TGTGCCAGCAGCCAAGAGGTCGCGCGGATCGGGAGCCTAACTGGAGCTTTCTTT. This encodes CASSQEVARIGSLTGAFF.